Following are 7 T cell receptor beta chains from one sample sequenced in a study of vaccination and CD4 T cells after COVID-19. These TCRs are of unknown antigen specificity. The Oncomine TCR Beta short-read assay was applied to DNA of cultured CD4+ T cells. TCRdb reprocessed the PCR reads with MiXCR, giving one entry per CDR3 protein. The table includes 15,000 to 20,000 distinct CDR3 sequences, 56% detected once. The treatment denotes: approximately nine-day PBMC culture with coronavirus spike peptide pools or control peptides (ViraFEST assay). Sequencing input: CD4+ T cells from blood, cultured in vitro. These receptor sequences come from a human donor who had recovered from COVID-19.

The chain combines TRBV25-1 with TRBJ1-1; 10 nucleotides align to TRBD1. In germline, CDR1 is MGHDK, CDR2 SYGVNS. This CDR3 has 16 amino acids. The junction had 12 bases not matched to a gene; V was cut back by 3 bases and J by 8 bases. DNA for the CDR3: TGTGCCAGCAGTGACTCGGGACAGGGGCCTGTGGGGGAAGCTTTCTTT. Protein sequence: CASSDSGQGPVGEAFF.

This rearrangement joins TRBV7-2 to TRBJ1-4; D ambiguous. The CDR3 spans 14 residues. The germline V gene encodes CDR1 SGHTA and CDR2 FQGNSA. Trimming stripped 5 bases from V and 0 bases from J, with 7 bases between. DNA of the CDR3: TGTGCCAGCAGCCCTGCAGCAACTAATGAAAAACTGTTTTTT. Protein: CASSPAATNEKLFF. The variable domain in full, completed from reference TRBV7-2 and TRBJ1-4, reads GAGVSQSPSNKVTEKGKDVELRCDPISGHTALYWYRQSLGQGLEFLIYFQGNSAPDKSGLPSDRFSAERTGGSVSTLTIQRTQQEDSAVYLCASSPAATNEKLFFGSGTQLSVL.

Comment on this clonotype: Mismatch with germline at one junction end may stem from a read error. The V gene is TRBV2, the J gene TRBJ2-7; the D gene could be TRBD1 or TRBD2 (5 bases each). Germline V gives CDR1 SNHLY, CDR2 FYNNEI. The CDR3 covers 14 residues. Written as DNA, the CDR3 is TGTGCCAACAGTGACCGGAGGTTGGGGCTCGAGCAGTACTTC. Amino acids: CANSDRRLGLEQYF.

V and J are TRBV19 and TRBJ1-1; TRBD1 agrees at 9 bases. This CDR3 is built from 15 residues. The J segment lost 10 bases and the V segment lost 1 base, leaving 10 bases of the junction unmatched. Germline V gene data show CDR1 as LNHDA and CDR2 as SQIVND (reference sequence). The CDR3 spells CASSIGQFTGGTAFF. The CDR3 nucleotides read TGTGCCAGTAGTATAGGACAATTCACAGGGGGCACAGCTTTCTTT.

The J gene is TRBJ2-2, the V gene TRBV7-3; perhaps TRBD2 as D (6 bases). This CDR3 spans 14 amino acids. With 2 bases removed from V and 5 bases from J, the gap between germline ends came to 9 bases. Per the germline V gene, CDR1 is SGHTA and CDR2 is FQGTGA. The CDR3 DNA is TGTGCCAGCAGCTTACCAGGGAGGACCGGGGAGCTGTTTTTT. Its protein is CASSLPGRTGELFF. Full variable domain (rest looked up from reference TRBV7-3 and TRBJ2-2): GAGVSQTPSNKVTEKGKYVELRCDPISGHTALYWYRQSLGQGPEFLIYFQGTGAADDSGLPNDRFFAVRPEGSVSTLKIQRTERGDSAVYLCASSLPGRTGELFFGEGSRLTVL.

This clonotype has a handful of counts. The rearrangement links TRBV15 to TRBJ2-2; 8 bases fit TRBD2. Germline loops: CDR1 LNHNV, CDR2 YYDKDF (reference sequence). The CDR3 has 16 residues. V shed 1 base and J 6 bases; nucleotides not matched to a gene: 7. The CDR3 loop is CATSRGGGLTAGELFF. In nucleotides, the CDR3 is TGTGCCACCAGCAGAGGCGGGGGGCTAACGGCCGGGGAGCTGTTTTTT.

V and J are TRBV27 and TRBJ1-1; D is unresolved. Germline-derived CDR1 and CDR2 are MNHEY and SMNVEV (reference sequence). The CDR3 is 13 amino acids. Trimming shortened V by 4 bases and J by 1 base, and 7 bases separated the two germline ends. The CDR3 coding sequence is TGTGCCAGCAGTTACCAACGGAACACTGAAGCTTTCTTT. It translates to CASSYQRNTEAFF.